This paragraph covers one T cell receptor beta chain sequence. This clonotype was seen many times. The specificity of this receptor is unknown. Per-base quality was not reported, and no clone a single base away is much larger than it. These data belong to a study of molecular identifiers for immune sequencing clone quantification (dated by TCRdb to the late 2010s). Study-level background: For a replicate experiment, RNA from around 20,000 or 100,000 naive CD8 T cells was divided into five aliquots, of which four were sequenced. The study was a methods study using CD8 T cells to benchmark molecular-identifier clustering-based TCR repertoire sequencing (MIDCIRS) and TCR RNA copy counting.

Libraries were built with PCR. Sequencing relied on a NextSeq 500. Bulk TCR libraries were made following a previously described method, with the TCR primers given in Table S5. The Qiagen AllPrep DNA/RNA kit was used to purify total RNA. Before analysis, reads from multiple sequencing runs of the same library were pooled. The published analysis was carried out like this. Reads were retained only if an exact TCR constant sequence was present, and the retained reads were trimmed to 150 nt and grouped according to their 12-nt molecular barcodes. Reads in each barcode group were sub-clustered using a 15% Levenshtein threshold, and a quality-weighted consensus sequence was built for each RNA molecule. Non-functional sequences were filtered out, along with any lower-count sequence sitting one edit away from another sequence. Barcode sub-clusters with fewer than 20% of the maximum read count were removed, based on fitting two negative binomial distributions. Starting from the raw public reads, TCRdb applied fastp trimming at Q25, assembled clones with MiXCR and retained in-frame beta chains. For every CDR3 protein sequence, its rows merge into one entry that carries the most common genes and DNA. These V and J calls are TCRdb output, not the study's own analysis. This sample gives approximately 630,000 distinct CDR3 sequences in total; 25% of them show up just once. The top ten constitute around 0.78% of the sample.

Libraries of naive CD8 T cells were built from about 21,000 to 970,000 sorted cells, with 10%, 30% or 50% of the purified RNA used. Naive CD8 T cells, defined as CD8+CD4-CCR7+CD45RA+, were FACS-sorted into RLT Plus buffer on a BD FACSAria II. Detection sensitivity was tested by spiking Jurkat RNA equal to about 10 TCR copies' worth into samples containing about 20,000-1,100,000 naive CD8 T cells. CD8 T cells were enriched using RosetteSep CD8+ T Cell Enrichment Cocktail and Ficoll-Paque, and the enriched cells then underwent ACK red cell lysis. The research as a whole found: The naive libraries included spiked-in Jurkat TCR RNA (10 copies' worth), and this RNA is not part of the donor repertoire. The sizes of highly expanded clones could end up underestimated when identical TCR molecules share a barcode. Modeling gave approximately 3 recovered TCR RNA copies per cell versus approximately 11 by digital PCR, implying approximately 30% capture efficiency. In CMV-specific effector cells, clones with more than 20 RNA copies contained over 99% of molecules, whereas in naive cells such clones contained under 1% of molecules. A single cell's worth of spiked-in Jurkat TCR RNA was reported detectable even among 850,000 to 1,000,000 naive CD8 T cells. Without barcode sub-clustering, chimeric consensus sequences inflated TCR diversity; chimeras reached as high as 47%.

Sequenced sample: naive CD8+ T cells from blood, with Jurkat cell RNA spiked in. The cell subset or site tag for this specimen amounts to: FACS-sorted CD8+CD4-CCR7+CD45RA+ naive T cells. The source is a human donor in good health. Some libraries in this study had Jurkat cell RNA spiked in.

The CDR3 protein: CSVDVYTEAFF. At the DNA level, the sequence is TGCAGCGTTGACGTATACACTGAAGCTTTCTTT. The chain uses TRBV29-1 and TRBJ1-1, with the D gene call left open. Trimming at the junction amounts to 3 bases on V and 3 bases on J, and the germline ends lie 5 bases apart. The germline V gene gives CDR1 as SQVTM and CDR2 as ANQGSEA. From cysteine to phenylalanine, the CDR3 is 11 amino acids long. This entry keeps only the CDR3 DNA: 33 bases, framed from base 1.